This TCR beta chain was retrieved from a study of blood T cells in healthy people across ages. General study results and limits: In long-lived donors, naive CD4+ cell counts and diversity exceeded those of aged donors. Significant beta diversity loss was already apparent by age approximately 38, declining roughly linearly.

Comments on this clonotype: The antigen remains unidentified.

It was with a sample-barcoded 5' primer and a J-beta primer mix that a second PCR of roughly 7 to 12 cycles was run. TCRdb redid the calling of the 5' RACE reads with MiXCR, one entry per CDR3 protein. The table shows over 600,000 distinct CDR3 sequences, with 20% to 25% occurring only once. Germline V gene data show CDR1 as SGHTA and CDR2 as FQGNSA. This CDR3 has 15 amino acids. Trimming removed 5 bases from V and 8 bases from J, with 18 bases in between. The sequence came from a man in his 70s in good health. Source material: blood. The rearrangement joins TRBV7-2 to TRBJ1-4; D is ambiguous. The CDR3 DNA reads as TGTGCCAGCAGCCTAGAGGGTCTAGTACCGGAAAAACTGTTTTTT. This sequence encodes CASSLEGLVPEKLFF.